Below, 5 T cell receptor beta chains from the same sample are listed, as sequenced in a study of cytomegalovirus exposure and HLA in healthy donors. Primers: 60 Vbeta forward and 13 Jbeta reverse. Clones were sequenced by immunoSEQ multiplex PCR, and TCRdb holds only the in-frame ones, with some missing. The table lists about 140,000 clones, about 76% of them singletons. The sample consisted of PBMCs. These receptors all stem from a female donor in good health and CMV-seronegative.

The chain carries TRBV27 and TRBJ1-3; no firm D call. V lost 5 bases to trimming and J lost 0 bases, with 11 bases between them. This CDR3 comprises 15 residues. Germline assignment: CDR1 MNHEY and CDR2 SMNVEV (reference sequence). The CDR3 here is CASSATAFSGNTIYF. The CDR3 DNA reads TGTGCCAGCAGTGCTACAGCATTCTCTGGAAACACCATATATTTT.

This chain links TRBV7-9 with TRBJ2-5; tentative D call: TRBD1 (6 bases). V was clipped by 5 bases and J by 6 bases, with 19 bases between them. The length of the CDR3 is 15 residues. Per germline, CDR1 SEHNR and CDR2 FQNEAQ (reference sequence). The CDR3 region is CASSPSGQLMKTQYF. CDR3 DNA: TGTGCCAGCAGCCCATCCGGACAGCTCATGAAGACCCAGTACTTC.

The chain recombines TRBV28 with TRBJ1-2; D may be TRBD1 (5 bases). The CDR3 has 12 amino acids. Germline V gene data show CDR1 as MDHEN and CDR2 as SYDVKM. The CDR3 DNA is TGTGCTTGGGGAGGGGAGAACTATGGCTACACCTTC. Protein sequence: CAWGGENYGYTF.

CDR3 residues: CASSSLGGIHYGYTF. The DNA of the CDR3 is TGTGCCAGCAGTTCCCTAGGAGGGATTCACTATGGCTACACCTTC. This chain joins TRBV28 and TRBJ1-2; D call uncertain. Germline V gene sequence: CDR1 MDHEN, CDR2 SYDVKM. The CDR3 contains 15 residues. V was trimmed by 4 bases and J by 3 bases, leaving 15 bases between them.

This chain uses TRBV10-2 with TRBJ2-7; 8 bases fit TRBD2. This CDR3 spans 13 amino acids. Germline assignment: CDR1 WSHSY and CDR2 SAAADI. V shed 7 bases and J 3 bases; nucleotides not matched to a gene: 5. CDR3 sequence: CASTGGEIYEQYF. The CDR3, as DNA: TGCGCCAGCACGGGGGGGGAGATCTACGAGCAGTACTTC.